This T cell receptor (beta chain) was obtained from a study of blood T cell repertoires in COVID-19. Method: immunoSEQ multiplex PCR; TCRdb's copy keeps in-frame clones and lacks some. The data show approximately 200,000 clones, 86% seen once. There are 14 residues in the CDR3. CDR1 is KGHDR, CDR2 SFDVKD, per germline. V lost 2 bases and J lost 3, with 9 bases in between. Sequencing input: peripheral blood. The TCR sequence derives from a woman aged 25 to 45 with active or convalescent COVID-19. This rearrangement joins TRBV24-1 to TRBJ2-5; D is unclear. The CDR3 sequence is CATSDWASEETQYF. The CDR3, as DNA: TGTGCCACCAGTGATTGGGCCAGTGAAGAGACCCAGTACTTC.